This TCR beta chain was profiled in a study of T cell clones after liver transplantation. Study at large: In this trial, immunosuppression withdrawal was attempted within 2 years of liver transplant. Apart from a few HCV-positive recipients, transplants were for non-autoimmune, non-viral reasons.

Overall study results and limits: Rather than being deleted, graft donor-reactive T cells may have moved into the graft.

Per germline, CDR1 SNHLY and CDR2 FYNNEI. The junction had 5 bases not matched to a gene; V was cut back by 5 bases and J by 7 bases. The CDR3 contains 13 residues. This clone has only a few counts. Its target is unknown. Using immunoSEQ multiplex PCR, the repertoire was profiled, and TCRdb retains in-frame clones only, with some absent. Of 6,500 to 8,500 clones listed, roughly 70% were seen once; the top ten hold about a quarter. The input for sequencing was CD8+ T cells from blood, taken before liver transplant. The gene calls are TRBV2 and TRBJ2-1; 7 positions agree with TRBD2. The sequence came from a human donor who received a liver transplant. CDR3 region: CASSQLAPNEQFF. The CDR3 DNA reads TGTGCCAGCAGTCAACTAGCGCCGAATGAGCAGTTCTTC.